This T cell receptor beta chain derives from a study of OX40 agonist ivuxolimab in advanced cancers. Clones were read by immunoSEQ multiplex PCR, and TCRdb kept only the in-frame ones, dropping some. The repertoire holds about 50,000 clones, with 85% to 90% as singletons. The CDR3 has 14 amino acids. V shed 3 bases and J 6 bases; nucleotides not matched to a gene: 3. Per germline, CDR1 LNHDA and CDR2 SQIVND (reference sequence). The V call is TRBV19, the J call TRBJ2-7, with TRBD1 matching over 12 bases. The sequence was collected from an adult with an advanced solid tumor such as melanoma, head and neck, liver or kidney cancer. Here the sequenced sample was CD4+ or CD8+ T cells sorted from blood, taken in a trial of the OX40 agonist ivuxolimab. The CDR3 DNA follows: TGTGCCAGTAGTATCCCGGGACAGGGGGCCGAGCAGTACTTC. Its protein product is CASSIPGQGAEQYF.